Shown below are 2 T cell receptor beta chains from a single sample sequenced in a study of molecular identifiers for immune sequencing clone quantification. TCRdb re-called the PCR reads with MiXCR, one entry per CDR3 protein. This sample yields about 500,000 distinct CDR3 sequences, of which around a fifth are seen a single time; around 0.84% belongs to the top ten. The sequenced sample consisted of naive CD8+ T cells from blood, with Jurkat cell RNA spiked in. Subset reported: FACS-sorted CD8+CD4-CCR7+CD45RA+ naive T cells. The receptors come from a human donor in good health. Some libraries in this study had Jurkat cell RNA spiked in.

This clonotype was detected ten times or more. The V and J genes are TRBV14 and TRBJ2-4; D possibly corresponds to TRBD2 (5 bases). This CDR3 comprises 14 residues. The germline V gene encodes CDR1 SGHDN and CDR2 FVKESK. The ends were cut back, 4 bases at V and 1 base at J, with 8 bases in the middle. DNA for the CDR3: TGTGCCAGCAGCCCCCGCGGGGCCAAAAACATTCAGTACTTC. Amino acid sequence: CASSPRGAKNIQYF.

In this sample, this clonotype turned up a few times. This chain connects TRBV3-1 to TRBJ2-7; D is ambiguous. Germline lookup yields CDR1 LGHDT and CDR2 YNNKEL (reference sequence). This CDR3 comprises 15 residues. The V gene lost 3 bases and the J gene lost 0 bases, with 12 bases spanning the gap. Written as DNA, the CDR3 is TGTGCCAGCAGCCATCCAGCCGTGAGCTCCTACGAGCAGTACTTC. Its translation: CASSHPAVSSYEQYF.